The clone carrying this TCR beta chain came up many times. The antigen remains undetermined. TCRdb fed the reads into MiXCR, producing one record per CDR3 protein. The table includes about 340,000 distinct CDR3 sequences, just under 30% detected once. This entry belongs to a study of T cell repertoires in cytomegalovirus infection. Study context: Indications of both CMV infection and matching HLA type were provided by public TCR beta signatures.

Notes on the study in general: In two of eight donors, the top clonotype was HLA-C-restricted CMV-specific.

Trimming shortened V by 7 bases and J by 7 bases, and 8 bases separated the two germline ends. The CDR3 extends over 12 amino acids. Germline V CDR1 and CDR2: ENHRY, SYGVKD. This TCR came from a human donor in good health (CMV status not recorded). Some clones in this sample may be carry-over from other donors' samples. The chain recombines TRBV10-3 with TRBJ1-6; D uncertain. The sequencing used cultured PBMCs, collected from culture after CMV antigen stimulation. The CDR3 sequence is CAITDENSPLHF. The CDR3 DNA reads as TGTGCCATCACCGATGAAAATTCACCCCTCCACTTT.